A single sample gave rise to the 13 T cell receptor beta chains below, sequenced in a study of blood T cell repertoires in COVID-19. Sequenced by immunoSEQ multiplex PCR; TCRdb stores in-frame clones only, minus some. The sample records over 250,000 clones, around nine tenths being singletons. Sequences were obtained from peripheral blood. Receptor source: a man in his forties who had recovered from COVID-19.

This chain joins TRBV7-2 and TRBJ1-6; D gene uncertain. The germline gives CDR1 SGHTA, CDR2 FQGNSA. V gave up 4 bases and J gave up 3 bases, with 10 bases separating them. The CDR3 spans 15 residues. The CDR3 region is CASSSSTGYNSPLHF. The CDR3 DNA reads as TGTGCCAGCAGCTCAAGTACGGGCTATAATTCACCCCTCCACTTT.

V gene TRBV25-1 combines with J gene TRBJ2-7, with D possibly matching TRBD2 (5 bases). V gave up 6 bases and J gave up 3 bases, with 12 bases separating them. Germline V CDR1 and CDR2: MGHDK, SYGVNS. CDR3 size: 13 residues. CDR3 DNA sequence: TGTGCCAGCAGCGGACTCCCCTACTACGAGCAGTACTTC. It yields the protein CASSGLPYYEQYF.

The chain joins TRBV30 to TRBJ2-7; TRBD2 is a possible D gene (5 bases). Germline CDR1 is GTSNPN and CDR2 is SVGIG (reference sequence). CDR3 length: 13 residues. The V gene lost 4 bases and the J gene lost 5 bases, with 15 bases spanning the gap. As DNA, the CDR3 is TGTGCCTGGAAGGCTAGCTTTATCCACGAGCAGTACTTC. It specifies CAWKASFIHEQYF.

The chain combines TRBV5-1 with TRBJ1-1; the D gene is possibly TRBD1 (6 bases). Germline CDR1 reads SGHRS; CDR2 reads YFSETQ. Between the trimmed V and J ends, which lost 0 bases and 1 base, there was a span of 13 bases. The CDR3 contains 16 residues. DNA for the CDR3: TGCGCCAGCAGCTTGGGGGGGCGGCACTGGAACACTGAAGCTTTCTTT. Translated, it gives CASSLGGRHWNTEAFF. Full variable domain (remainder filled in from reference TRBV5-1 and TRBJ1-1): KAGVTQTPRYLIKTRGQQVTLSCSPISGHRSVSWYQQTPGQGLQFLFEYFSETQRNKGNFPGRFSGRQFSNSRSEMNVSTLELGDSALYLCASSLGGRHWNTEAFFGQGTRLTVV.

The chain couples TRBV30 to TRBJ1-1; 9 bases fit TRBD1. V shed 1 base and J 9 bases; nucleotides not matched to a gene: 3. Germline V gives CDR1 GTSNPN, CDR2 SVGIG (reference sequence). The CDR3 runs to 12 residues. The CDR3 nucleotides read TGTGCCTGGAGTGCGGGGACAGGGAAAGCTTTCTTT. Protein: CAWSAGTGKAFF.

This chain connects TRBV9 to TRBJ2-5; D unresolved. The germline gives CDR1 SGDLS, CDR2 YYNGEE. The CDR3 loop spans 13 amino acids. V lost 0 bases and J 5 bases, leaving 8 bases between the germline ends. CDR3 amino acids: CASSVGVVETQYF. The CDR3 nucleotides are TGTGCCAGCAGCGTAGGCGTCGTGGAGACCCAGTACTTC.

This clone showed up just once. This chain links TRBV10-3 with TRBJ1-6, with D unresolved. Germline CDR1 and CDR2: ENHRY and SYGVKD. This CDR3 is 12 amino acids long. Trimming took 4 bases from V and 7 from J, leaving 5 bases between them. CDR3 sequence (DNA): TGTGCCATCAGTGCTTTAAATTCACCCCTCCACTTT. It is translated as CAISALNSPLHF.

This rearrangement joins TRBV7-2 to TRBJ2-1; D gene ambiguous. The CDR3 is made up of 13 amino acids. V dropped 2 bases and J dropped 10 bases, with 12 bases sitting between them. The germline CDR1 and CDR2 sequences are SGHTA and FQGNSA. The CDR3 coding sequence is TGTGCCAGCAGCTTAAATGGGCCACTCGAGCAGTTCTTC. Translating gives CASSLNGPLEQFF.

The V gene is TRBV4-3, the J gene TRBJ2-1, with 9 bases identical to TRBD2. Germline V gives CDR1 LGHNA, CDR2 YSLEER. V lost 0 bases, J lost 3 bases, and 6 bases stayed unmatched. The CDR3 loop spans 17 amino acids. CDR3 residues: CASSQDPGTSSYNEQFF. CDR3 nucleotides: TGCGCCAGCAGCCAAGACCCCGGGACTAGCAGCTACAATGAGCAGTTCTTC.

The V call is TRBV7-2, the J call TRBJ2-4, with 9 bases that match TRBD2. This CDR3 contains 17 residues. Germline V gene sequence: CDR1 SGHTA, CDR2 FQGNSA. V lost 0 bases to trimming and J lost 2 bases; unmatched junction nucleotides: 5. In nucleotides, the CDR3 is TGTGCCAGCAGCTTAGCTAGCGGGAGCCCCTCCAAAAACATTCAGTACTTC. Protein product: CASSLASGSPSKNIQYF.

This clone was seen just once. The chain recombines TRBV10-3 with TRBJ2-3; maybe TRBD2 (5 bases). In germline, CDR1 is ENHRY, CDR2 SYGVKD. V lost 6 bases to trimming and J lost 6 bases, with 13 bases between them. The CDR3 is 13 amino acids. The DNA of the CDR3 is TGTGCCATCAGCCCCGGAGGCGGGGATACGCAGTATTTT. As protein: CAISPGGGDTQYF.

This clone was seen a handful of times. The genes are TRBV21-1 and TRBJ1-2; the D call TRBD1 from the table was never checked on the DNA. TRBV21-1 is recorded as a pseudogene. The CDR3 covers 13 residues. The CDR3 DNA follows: TGTGCCAGCAGAACCCCAGGGGACTATGGCTACACCTTC. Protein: CASRTPGDYGYTF.

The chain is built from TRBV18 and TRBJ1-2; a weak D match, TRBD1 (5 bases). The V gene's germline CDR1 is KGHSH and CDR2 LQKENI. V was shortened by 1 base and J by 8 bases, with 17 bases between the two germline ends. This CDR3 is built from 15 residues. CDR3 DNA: TGTGCCAGCTCACCACTGGGGCCGACAGTTGAGGGCTACACCTTC. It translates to CASSPLGPTVEGYTF.